This entry describes one TCR beta chain. The sample originates from a study of siplizumab effects on memory and regulatory T cells. The CDR3 spans 13 residues. Per germline, CDR1 SGHTA and CDR2 FQGNSA. V lost 3 bases and J 0 bases, leaving 5 bases between the germline ends. Sequencing was performed with immunoSEQ multiplex PCR; in TCRdb, only in-frame clones are kept and a portion is missing. The data show roughly 82,000 clones, approximately 86% seen once. The rearrangement links TRBV7-2 to TRBJ1-1; D gene ambiguous. The receptor was isolated from a human donor in good health. Sequencing was performed on Tregs sorted from blood. DNA for the CDR3: TGTGCCAGCAGCTTCATCCTGAACACTGAAGCTTTCTTT. Translated: CASSFILNTEAFF.